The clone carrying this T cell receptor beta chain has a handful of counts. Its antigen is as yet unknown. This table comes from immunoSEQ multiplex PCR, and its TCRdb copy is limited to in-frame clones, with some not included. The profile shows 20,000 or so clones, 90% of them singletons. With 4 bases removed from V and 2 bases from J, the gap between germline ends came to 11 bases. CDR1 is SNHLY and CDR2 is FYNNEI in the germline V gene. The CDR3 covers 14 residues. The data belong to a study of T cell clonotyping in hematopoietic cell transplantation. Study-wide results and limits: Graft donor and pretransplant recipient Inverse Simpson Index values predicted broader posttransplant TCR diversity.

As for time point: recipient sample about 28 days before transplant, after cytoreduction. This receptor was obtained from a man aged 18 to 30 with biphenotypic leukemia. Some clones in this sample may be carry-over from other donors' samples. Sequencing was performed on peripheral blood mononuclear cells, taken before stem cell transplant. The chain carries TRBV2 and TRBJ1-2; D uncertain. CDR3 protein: CASSGTEENYGYTF. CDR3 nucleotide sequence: TGTGCCAGCAGTGGGACTGAGGAGAACTATGGCTACACCTTC.